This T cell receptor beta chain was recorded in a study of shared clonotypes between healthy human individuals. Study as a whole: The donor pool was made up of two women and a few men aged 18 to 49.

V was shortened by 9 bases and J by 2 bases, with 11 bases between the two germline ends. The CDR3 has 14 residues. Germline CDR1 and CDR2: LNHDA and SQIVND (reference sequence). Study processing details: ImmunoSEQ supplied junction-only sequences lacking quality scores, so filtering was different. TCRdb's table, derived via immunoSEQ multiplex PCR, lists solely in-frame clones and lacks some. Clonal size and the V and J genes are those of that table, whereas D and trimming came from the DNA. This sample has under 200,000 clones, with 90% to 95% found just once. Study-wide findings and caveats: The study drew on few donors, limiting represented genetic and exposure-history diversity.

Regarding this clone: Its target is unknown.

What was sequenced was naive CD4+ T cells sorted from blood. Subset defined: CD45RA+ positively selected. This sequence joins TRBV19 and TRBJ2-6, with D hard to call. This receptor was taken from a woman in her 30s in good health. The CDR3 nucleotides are TGTGCCAGCTCACAAGACCCTGGGGCCAACGTCCTGACTTTC. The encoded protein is CASSQDPGANVLTF.